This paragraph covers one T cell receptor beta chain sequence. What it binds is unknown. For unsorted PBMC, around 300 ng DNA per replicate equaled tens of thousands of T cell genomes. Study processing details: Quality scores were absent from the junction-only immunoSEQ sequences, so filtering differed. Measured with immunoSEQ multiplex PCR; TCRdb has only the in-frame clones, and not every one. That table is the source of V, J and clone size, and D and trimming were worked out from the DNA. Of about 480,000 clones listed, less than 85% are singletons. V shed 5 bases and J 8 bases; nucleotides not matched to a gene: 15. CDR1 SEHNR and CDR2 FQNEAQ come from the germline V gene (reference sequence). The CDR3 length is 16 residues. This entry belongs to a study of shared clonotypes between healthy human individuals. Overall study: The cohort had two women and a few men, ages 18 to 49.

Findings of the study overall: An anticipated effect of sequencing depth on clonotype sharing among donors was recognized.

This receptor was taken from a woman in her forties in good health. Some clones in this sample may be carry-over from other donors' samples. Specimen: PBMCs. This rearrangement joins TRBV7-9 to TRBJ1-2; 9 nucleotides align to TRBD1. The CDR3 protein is CASSDYPPGQGGGYTF. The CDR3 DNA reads TGTGCCAGCAGCGACTATCCCCCGGGACAGGGAGGAGGCTACACCTTC.